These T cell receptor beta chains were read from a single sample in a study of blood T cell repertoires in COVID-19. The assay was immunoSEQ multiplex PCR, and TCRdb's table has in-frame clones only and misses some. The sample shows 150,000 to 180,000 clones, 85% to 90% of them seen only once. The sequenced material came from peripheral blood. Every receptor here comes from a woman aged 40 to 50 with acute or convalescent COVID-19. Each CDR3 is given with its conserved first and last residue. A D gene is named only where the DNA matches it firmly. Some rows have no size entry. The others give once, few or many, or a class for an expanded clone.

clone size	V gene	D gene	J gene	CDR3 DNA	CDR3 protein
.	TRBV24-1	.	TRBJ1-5	TGTGCCACCGGGAGGGGAGGCTATAGCAATCAGCCCCAGCATTTT	CATGRGGYSNQPQHF
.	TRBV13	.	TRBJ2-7	TGTGCCAGCAGCGCGGGTGGGAGAGACTACGAGCAGTACTTC	CASSAGGRDYEQYF
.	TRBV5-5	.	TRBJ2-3	TGTGCCAGCACCAGTGGAATTAGCGGCACAGATACGCAGTATTTT	CASTSGISGTDTQYF
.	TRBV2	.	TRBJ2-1	TGTGCCAGCAGCTCTACGTTCAATGAGCAGTTCTTC	CASSSTFNEQFF
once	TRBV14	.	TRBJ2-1	TGTGCCAGCAGCCTGGGGGGTGAGCAGTTCTTC	CASSLGGEQFF
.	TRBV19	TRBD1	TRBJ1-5	TGTGCCAGTAGTTCGACAGGGTCTAGCAATCAGCCCCAGCATTTT	CASSSTGSSNQPQHF
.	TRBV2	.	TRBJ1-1	TGTGCCAGCAGCCGTGGTAGAGAACGCATGAACACTGAAGCTTTCTTT	CASSRGRERMNTEAFF
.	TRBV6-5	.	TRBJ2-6	TGTGCCAGCAGTTACCACAGGGCGTCTGGGGCCAACGTCCTGACTTTC	CASSYHRASGANVLTF
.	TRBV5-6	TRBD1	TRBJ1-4	TGTGCCAGCAGCTTAGAAATTACAGGGGGCCTTAGAGAAAAACTGTTTTTT	CASSLEITGGLREKLFF
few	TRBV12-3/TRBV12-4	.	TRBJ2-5	TGTGCCACCGGGGGAGAGACCCAGTACTTC	CATGGETQYF
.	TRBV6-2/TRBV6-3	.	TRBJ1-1	TGTGCCAGCAGCCGCGGGGGGACAGAAGCTTTCTTT	CASSRGGTEAFF
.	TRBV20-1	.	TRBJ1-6	TGCAGTGCTAGTGGCGGGGTTAATTCACCCCTCCACTTT	CSASGGVNSPLHF
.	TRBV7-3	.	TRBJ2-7	TGTGCCAGCAGTCAGGGGAACTCCTACGAGCAGTACTTC	CASSQGNSYEQYF
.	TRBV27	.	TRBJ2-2	TGTGCCAGCAGTGGCCGGGACTTAAGCGCCGGGGAGCTGTTTTTT	CASSGRDLSAGELFF
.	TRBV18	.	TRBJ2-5	TGTGCCAGCTCACCACCCCCTAGCGCAGAGACCCAGTACTTC	CASSPPPSAETQYF
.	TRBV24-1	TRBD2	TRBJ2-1	TGTGCCACCAGTGATTTGCGCGGGAGGGGTGTTGAGCAGTTCTTC	CATSDLRGRGVEQFF
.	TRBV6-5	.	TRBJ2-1	TGTGCCAGCAGATTTCTCGGGAGCCCAGGGAATGAGCAGTTCTTC	CASRFLGSPGNEQFF
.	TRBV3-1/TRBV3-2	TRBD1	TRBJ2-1	TGTGCCAGCAGGGACAGGGATAGGACAAAGGGTACCAATGAGCAGTTCTTC	CASRDRDRTKGTNEQFF
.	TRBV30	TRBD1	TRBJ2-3	TGTGCCTGGAGGAAACCGGGACAGGCGATCACAGATACGCAGTATTTT	CAWRKPGQAITDTQYF
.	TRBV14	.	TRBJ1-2	TGTGCCAGCAGCCAGTCAGGGCGCCGAAACTATGGCTACACCTTC	CASSQSGRRNYGYTF
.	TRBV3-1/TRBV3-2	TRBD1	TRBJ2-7	TGTGCCAGCAGGGAACAGGGGTCCTACGAGCAGTACTTC	CASREQGSYEQYF
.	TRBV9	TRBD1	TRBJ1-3	TGTGCCAGCAGCACAATGACAGGGGAATCTGGAAACACCATATATTTT	CASSTMTGESGNTIYF
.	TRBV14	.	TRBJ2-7	TGTGCCAGCAGCCACCTCTTCTCAGCCTACGAGCAGTACTTC	CASSHLFSAYEQYF